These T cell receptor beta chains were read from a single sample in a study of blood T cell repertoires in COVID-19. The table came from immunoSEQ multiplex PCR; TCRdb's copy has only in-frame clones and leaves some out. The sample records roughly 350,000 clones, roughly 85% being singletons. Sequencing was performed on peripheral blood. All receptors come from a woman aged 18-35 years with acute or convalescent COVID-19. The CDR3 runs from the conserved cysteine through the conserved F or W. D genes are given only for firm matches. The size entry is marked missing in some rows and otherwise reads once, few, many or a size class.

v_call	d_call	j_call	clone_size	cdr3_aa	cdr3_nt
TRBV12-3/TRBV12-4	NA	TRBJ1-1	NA	CASSPSLNTEAFF	TGTGCCAGCAGCCCCTCCTTGAACACTGAAGCTTTCTTT
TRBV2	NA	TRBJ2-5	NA	CASSEGLETQYF	TGTGCCAGCAGTGAAGGGCTAGAGACCCAGTACTTC
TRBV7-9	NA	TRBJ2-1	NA	CASSLFKRRFYNEQFF	TGTGCCAGCAGCTTATTCAAGCGCCGCTTTTACAATGAGCAGTTCTTC
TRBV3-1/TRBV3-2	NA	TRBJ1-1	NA	CASSLGRGLSF	TGTGCCAGCAGCCTTGGGAGGGGATTATCCTTT
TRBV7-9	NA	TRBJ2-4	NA	CASSPWERVGNIQYF	TGTGCCAGCAGTCCATGGGAGAGGGTGGGAAACATTCAGTACTTC
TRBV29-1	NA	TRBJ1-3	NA	CSAGGAAGNTIYF	TGCTCCGCCGGTGGGGCGGCGGGAAACACCATATATTTT
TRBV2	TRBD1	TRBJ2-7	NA	CASRPGQGYEQYF	TGTGCCAGCAGGCCGGGACAGGGCTACGAGCAGTACTTC
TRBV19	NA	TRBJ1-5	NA	CASSYRVSDQPQHF	TGTGCCAGTAGTTACAGGGTGAGTGATCAGCCCCAGCATTTT
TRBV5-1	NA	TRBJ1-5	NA	CASSLDGGYGQPQHF	TGCGCCAGCAGCTTGGACGGAGGCTATGGTCAGCCCCAGCATTTT
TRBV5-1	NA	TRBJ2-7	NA	CASRELLSYEQYF	TGCGCCAGCAGAGAACTTTTATCCTACGAGCAGTACTTC
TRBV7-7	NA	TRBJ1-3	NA	CASSREAGNTIYF	TGTGCCAGCAGCCGGGAGGCGGGAAACACCATATATTTT
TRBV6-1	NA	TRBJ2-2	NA	CASSETVGELFF	TGTGCCAGCAGTGAAACAGTCGGGGAGCTGTTTTTT
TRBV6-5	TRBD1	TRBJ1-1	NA	CASARTGRTEAFF	TGTGCCAGCGCCCGGACAGGGCGTACTGAAGCTTTCTTT
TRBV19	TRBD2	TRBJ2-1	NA	CASSATSGSLNEQFF	TGTGCCAGTAGTGCGACTAGCGGGAGTTTAAATGAGCAGTTCTTC
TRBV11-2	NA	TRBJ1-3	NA	CASSFRNSISGNTIYF	TGTGCCAGCAGCTTTCGGAATAGCATCTCTGGAAACACCATATATTTT
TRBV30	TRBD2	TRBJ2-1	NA	CAWSDLAGGEQFF	TGTGCCTGGAGTGATCTCGCGGGGGGCGAGCAGTTCTTC
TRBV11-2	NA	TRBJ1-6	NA	CASSLHRGLAPLHF	TGTGCCAGCAGCTTACATCGAGGGCTGGCACCCCTCCACTTT
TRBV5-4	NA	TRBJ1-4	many	CASSLDQANEKLFF	TGTGCCAGCAGCTTGGACCAGGCTAATGAAAAACTGTTTTTT
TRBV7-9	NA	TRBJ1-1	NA	CASRPTGNGNTEAFF	TGTGCCAGCAGACCTACAGGGAATGGGAACACTGAAGCTTTCTTT
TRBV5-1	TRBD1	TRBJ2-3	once	CASRDRDSTDTQYF	TGCGCCAGCCGGGACAGAGATAGCACAGATACGCAGTATTTT
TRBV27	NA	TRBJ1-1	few	CASSLFGGANGEAFF	TGTGCCAGCAGTTTATTCGGGGGGGCGAATGGTGAAGCTTTCTTT
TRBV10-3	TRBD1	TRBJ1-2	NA	CAISDEGQDALHGYTF	TGTGCCATCAGTGACGAGGGACAGGACGCCCTTCATGGCTACACCTTC
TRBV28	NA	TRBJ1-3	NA	CASSLRGLLGDSGNTIYF	TGTGCCAGCAGTTTAAGGGGTCTCTTAGGGGACTCTGGAAACACCATATATTTT
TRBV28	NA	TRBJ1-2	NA	CASREEGGRRYTF	TGTGCCAGCAGGGAGGAGGGCGGACGTCGTTACACCTTC
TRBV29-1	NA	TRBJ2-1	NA	CSVDRPGNYEQFF	TGCAGCGTTGATCGTCCAGGGAACTATGAGCAGTTCTTC
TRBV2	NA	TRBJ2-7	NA	CASGAVASYEQYF	TGTGCCAGCGGAGCAGTCGCTTCCTACGAGCAGTACTTC
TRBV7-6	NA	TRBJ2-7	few	CASSLGLAGYEQYF	TGTGCCAGCAGCTTAGGGCTAGCAGGCTACGAGCAGTACTTC
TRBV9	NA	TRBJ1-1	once	CASSVAQGSTEAFF	TGTGCCAGCAGCGTAGCCCAGGGAAGCACTGAAGCTTTCTTT
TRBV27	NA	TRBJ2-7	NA	CASSSTTGIPYEQYF	TGTGCCAGCAGTTCAACCACCGGGATTCCTTACGAGCAGTACTTC
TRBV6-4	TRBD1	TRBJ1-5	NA	CASSDSTGFRLNSNQPQHF	TGTGCCAGCAGTGACTCGACAGGGTTTCGACTTAATAGCAATCAGCCCCAGCATTTT
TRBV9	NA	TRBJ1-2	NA	CASSTRTDSNYGYTF	TGTGCCAGCAGCACCCGGACAGATTCTAACTATGGCTACACCTTC
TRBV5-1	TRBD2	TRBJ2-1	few	CASSAPGTSGRDYNEQFF	TGCGCCAGCAGCGCCCCCGGGACTAGCGGGAGGGATTACAATGAGCAGTTCTTC
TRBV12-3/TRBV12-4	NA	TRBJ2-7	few	CASSSDSSEQYF	TGTGCCAGCAGTTCGGACAGCTCCGAGCAGTACTTC
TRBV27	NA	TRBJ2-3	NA	CASSLSGRDTQYF	TGTGCCAGCAGTTTATCTGGGCGAGATACGCAGTATTTT
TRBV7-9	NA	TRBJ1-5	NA	CASSLSVNQPQHF	TGTGCCAGCAGCTTATCGGTCAATCAGCCCCAGCATTTT
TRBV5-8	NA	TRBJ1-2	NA	CASSLTGDVNYGYTF	TGTGCCAGCAGCTTGACGGGGGACGTAAACTATGGCTACACCTTC
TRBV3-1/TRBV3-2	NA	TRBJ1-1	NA	CASSHTGGMNTEAFF	TGTGCCAGCAGCCATACGGGGGGAATGAACACTGAAGCTTTCTTT
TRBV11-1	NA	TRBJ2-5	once	CASSDRSLGETQYF	TGTGCCAGCAGCGACAGGTCCCTCGGAGAGACCCAGTACTTC
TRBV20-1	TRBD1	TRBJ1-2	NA	CSASSPDRTRSGYTF	TGCAGTGCTAGTTCCCCGGACAGGACCCGGTCGGGCTACACCTTC
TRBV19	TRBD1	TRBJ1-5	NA	CASSIDRYSGQQINQPQHF	TGTGCCAGTAGTATAGATCGGTACTCGGGACAGCAAATCAATCAGCCCCAGCATTTT
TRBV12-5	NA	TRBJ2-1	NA	CASGLIRYSSGGGLSSYNEQFF	TGTGCTAGTGGTTTGATAAGATATAGCTCTGGGGGAGGCCTGAGCTCCTACAATGAGCAGTTCTTC
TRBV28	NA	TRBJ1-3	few	CASSLVSSGNTIYF	TGTGCCAGCAGTTTAGTGAGCTCTGGAAACACCATATATTTT
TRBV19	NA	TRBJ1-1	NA	CASSTGWNTEAFF	TGTGCCAGTAGTACAGGGTGGAACACTGAAGCTTTCTTT
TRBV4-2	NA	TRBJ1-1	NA	CASSLSQGPAFF	TGTGCCAGCAGCCTATCCCAGGGGCCAGCTTTCTTT
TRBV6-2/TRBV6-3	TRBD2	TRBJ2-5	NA	CASSWGGLREETQYF	TGTGCCAGCAGTTGGGGGGGACTAAGGGAAGAGACCCAGTACTTC
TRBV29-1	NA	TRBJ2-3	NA	CSVEGGLADTDTQYF	TGCAGCGTTGAGGGGGGCCTAGCGGACACAGATACGCAGTATTTT
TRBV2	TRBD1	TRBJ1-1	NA	CASRDRGVYTEAFF	TGTGCCAGCAGGGACAGGGGGGTATACACTGAAGCTTTCTTT
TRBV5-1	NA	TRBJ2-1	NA	CASSYIDNEQFF	TGCGCCAGCAGCTATATTGACAATGAGCAGTTCTTC
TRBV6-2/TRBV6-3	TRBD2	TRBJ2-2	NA	CASSLAGGETGELFF	TGTGCCAGCAGTCTAGCGGGAGGGGAAACCGGGGAGCTGTTTTTT
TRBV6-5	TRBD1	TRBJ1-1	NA	CASNLDRGYTEAFF	TGTGCCAGCAACCTAGACAGGGGGTACACTGAAGCTTTCTTT
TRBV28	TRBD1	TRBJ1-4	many	CASNNKGAANEKLFF	TGTGCCAGCAATAACAAGGGGGCTGCTAATGAAAAACTGTTTTTT